The T cell receptor beta chain described here comes from a study of post-analysis software for immune sequencing data. Study findings and constraints: Patients carried roughly 5 TRBV segments more frequently than controls did, and TRBV5-6, TRBV5-1 and TRBV20-1 were among them. There was significantly lower normalized Chao1 diversity in multiple sclerosis patients than in controls.

Unique-molecular-identifier-tagged TCR beta cDNA libraries were used. TCRdb fed the PCR reads into MiXCR, producing one record per CDR3 protein. The profile shows 350,000 to 500,000 distinct CDR3 sequences, approximately 38% of them singletons. A few counts support this clonotype. Its antigen is currently unknown. Germline V CDR1 and CDR2: SEHNR, FQNEAQ (reference sequence). This CDR3 is built from 16 residues. J gave up 8 bases and V 3 bases, and 15 bases lay outside the gene matches. The source of this sequence is a girl aged 2 to 9 with multiple sclerosis. Sequenced material: blood. The chain has TRBV7-9 and TRBJ1-2; 7 bases align to TRBD1. CDR3 DNA: TGTGCCAGCAGCTTTTCGACAGGGTCGTTTTTATTAGGCTACACCTTC. This encodes CASSFSTGSFLLGYTF.